The 10 T cell receptor beta chains listed next were all sequenced from one sample in a study of CD8 T cells in ankylosing spondylitis (dated by TCRdb to 2016 to 2017). To prepare the library, 5' RACE was applied. Instrument on record: Illumina HiSeq 2500. TCRdb handled the public reads itself, with Q25 trimming in fastp and clone calling in MiXCR, and kept productive beta chains. Rows with a matching CDR3 protein are joined into one entry that keeps the most common DNA and genes. Recorded for this sample are around 30,000 distinct CDR3 sequences; nearly 5.5% of them occurred a single time. In total, the top ten clones hold about 1.8% of the sample. The sequencing input was blood, either unsorted or a sorted T cell fraction (not recorded which). These receptors all come from a female donor with ankylosing spondylitis or in good health (not recorded which).

In its sample, this clonotype was seen many times. The chain uses TRBV9 and TRBJ2-5; tentatively, D is TRBD2 (5 bases). Trimming cost V 0 bases and J 2 bases, with 17 bases left between them. The germline V gene has CDR1 SGDLS and CDR2 YYNGEE. The CDR3 extends over 17 amino acids. The CDR3 nucleotides are TGTGCCAGCAGCGTAGGTTTGTGGGCTGGAGGACAAGAGACCCAGTACTTC. Residues: CASSVGLWAGGQETQYF.

At least ten counts were recorded for this clonotype. This chain uses TRBV9 with TRBJ1-2, with a weak D call TRBD1 (6 bases). Germline CDR1 reads SGDLS; CDR2 reads YYNGEE. CDR3 length equals 14 residues. Between the trimmed V and J ends, which lost 1 base and 7 bases, there was a span of 14 bases. In nucleotides, the CDR3 is TGTGCCAGCAGCGTAATCGAGAGGGGGGGTGGCTACACCTTC. The encoded protein is CASSVIERGGGYTF. The whole variable domain, filled in from reference TRBV9 and TRBJ1-2, reads DSGVTQTPKHLITATGQRVTLRCSPRSGDLSVYWYQQSLDQGLQFLIQYYNGEERAKGNILERFSAQQFPDLHSELNLSSLELGDSALYFCASSVIERGGGYTFGSGTRLTVV.

This clonotype was counted ten times or more. The chain employs TRBV9 and TRBJ1-2, with D perhaps TRBD1 (5 bases). CDR1 and CDR2 (germline): SGDLS, YYNGEE. V lost 0 bases and J 4 bases, leaving 10 bases between the germline ends. The CDR3 has 14 residues. DNA for the CDR3: TGTGCCAGCAGCGTAGGGCAGGGCCCCTATGGCTACACCTTC. The encoded protein is CASSVGQGPYGYTF.

This clonotype was seen ten or more times. The gene calls are TRBV9 and TRBJ2-2; 9 bases map to TRBD2. V lost 3 bases, J lost 4 bases, and 7 bases stayed unmatched. The CDR3 length is 16 residues. Looked up from germline, CDR1 is SGDLS and CDR2 is YYNGEE. The CDR3: CASSGVAGVLTGELFF. CDR3 DNA: TGTGCCAGCAGCGGAGTAGCGGGAGTACTCACCGGGGAGCTGTTTTTT.

This clonotype has a count of ten or more. The rearrangement uses TRBV9 and TRBJ2-3; D is uncertain. CDR1 is SGDLS and CDR2 is YYNGEE in the germline V gene. The V and J ends lost 0 bases and 8 bases respectively, with 13 bases between them. This CDR3 has 14 amino acids. CDR3 in DNA: TGTGCCAGCAGCGTAGACCCCGGCCATTTTACGCAGTATTTT. Translating gives CASSVDPGHFTQYF.

This clonotype is deemed medium-sized (0.01 to 0.1%). The chain has TRBV9 and TRBJ2-3; D unclear. In germline, CDR1 is SGDLS, CDR2 YYNGEE. This CDR3 spans 14 amino acids. The V end lost 4 bases, the J end lost 6 bases, and 15 bases lay between the germline ends. The CDR3 loop is CASSPRLLRDTQYF. The CDR3 DNA reads as TGTGCCAGCAGCCCGCGACTGCTCCGGGATACGCAGTATTTT.

This clonotype came up many times. J is TRBJ2-1 and V is TRBV9, with 11 bases fitting TRBD2. Germline values: CDR1 SGDLS, CDR2 YYNGEE. CDR3 length equals 16 residues. The ends lost 0 bases at V and 8 bases at J; junction bases unmatched: 7. CDR3 DNA: TGTGCCAGCAGCGTAGTGTTAGCGGGAGGGCCGGATGAGCAGTTCTTC. This gives the protein CASSVVLAGGPDEQFF.

This clonotype was recorded at least ten times. The CDR3 sequence is CASSVEGDTQYF. For the CDR3, the DNA is TGTGCCAGCAGCGTAGAAGGAGATACGCAGTATTTT. V is TRBV9 and J is TRBJ2-3, with unresolved D. Germline assignment: CDR1 SGDLS and CDR2 YYNGEE. The V end was cut by 0 bases, the J end by 5 bases, with 4 bases between. CDR3 size: 12 residues. The full variable domain, in which reference TRBV9 and TRBJ2-3 provide the parts outside the CDR3, is DSGVTQTPKHLITATGQRVTLRCSPRSGDLSVYWYQQSLDQGLQFLIQYYNGEERAKGNILERFSAQQFPDLHSELNLSSLELGDSALYFCASSVEGDTQYFGPGTRLTVL.

This clonotype was detected many times. This chain uses TRBV9 with TRBJ2-1; perhaps TRBD2 as D (6 bases). The CDR3 runs to 15 residues. Germline lookup yields CDR1 SGDLS and CDR2 YYNGEE. Trimming took 0 bases from V and 4 from J, leaving 11 bases between them. This CDR3 is CASSVGGSGYNEQFF. Here the CDR3 DNA reads TGTGCCAGCAGCGTAGGAGGTAGCGGTTACAATGAGCAGTTCTTC.

On this clonotype: A much larger clone sits a single nucleotide away, making a read error possible. The chain employs TRBV9 and TRBJ2-1, with TRBD2 matching 10 bases. The germline CDR1 and CDR2 sequences are SGDLS and YYNGEE. The CDR3 extends over 16 amino acids. The CDR3 loop is CVSSVAALAGNNEQFF. The CDR3 DNA follows: TGTGTCAGCAGCGTAGCGGCACTAGCGGGGAACAATGAGCAGTTCTTC.